This is a list of T cell receptor beta chains from one sample in a study of identical twins. One entry per CDR3 protein results from TCRdb running MiXCR on the 5' RACE reads. The sample holds about 100,000 distinct CDR3 sequences, 5.9% seen once. Input material: memory T cells sorted from blood. The receptor set was obtained from a woman aged 45-65 years in good health. Each CDR3 is given with its conserved first and last residue. D genes are given only for firm matches. The size of a clone is reported for some rows only, either as once, few or many, or as a class for expanded clones.

V	size	J	D	CDR3	DNA
TRBV18	few	TRBJ2-7	TRBD2	CASSRRGLAGITKPEQYF	TGTGCCAGCTCTCGAAGGGGACTAGCGGGTATTACGAAGCCGGAGCAGTACTTC
TRBV5-1	few	TRBJ2-2	.	CASSLGQTGELFF	TGCGCCAGCAGTCTTGGACAGACCGGGGAGCTGTTTTTT
TRBV28	.	TRBJ2-3	TRBD2	CASSFVGLAGGPGTDTQYF	TGTGCCAGCAGTTTTGTGGGACTAGCGGGAGGGCCGGGTACAGATACGCAGTATTTT
TRBV18	many	TRBJ2-1	TRBD2	CASSPASGRGNEQFF	TGTGCCAGCTCACCGGCTAGCGGGAGAGGGAATGAGCAGTTCTTC
TRBV7-6	few	TRBJ2-2	TRBD2	CASSLGGGTNTGELFF	TGTGCCAGCAGCTTAGGCGGGGGTACGAACACCGGGGAGCTGTTTTTT
TRBV13	.	TRBJ1-1	.	CASSLWLEWVNTEAFF	TGTGCCAGCAGCTTATGGCTTGAGTGGGTGAACACTGAAGCTTTCTTT
TRBV5-6	many	TRBJ1-2	.	CASSLTGRVEGYTF	TGTGCCAGCAGCTTGACTGGACGGGTTGAGGGCTACACCTTC
TRBV4-1	few	TRBJ2-3	.	CASSQDRGLRTDTQYF	TGCGCCAGCAGCCAAGATCGGGGCCTCCGCACAGATACGCAGTATTTT
TRBV29-1	many	TRBJ1-2	.	CSVVGGNYGYTF	TGCAGCGTTGTCGGCGGGAACTATGGCTACACCTTC
TRBV7-8	.	TRBJ1-5	.	CASSLLPGDRPNQPQHF	TGTGCCAGCAGCTTACTTCCAGGTGACAGACCCAATCAGCCCCAGCATTTT
TRBV5-1	many	TRBJ2-7	TRBD2	CASSPSGGRYEQYF	TGCGCCAGCAGCCCCTCGGGGGGGCGATACGAGCAGTACTTC
TRBV5-1	many	TRBJ2-6	TRBD1	CASKTLQGASVLTF	TGCGCCAGCAAGACCCTCCAGGGGGCATCCGTCCTGACTTTC
TRBV19	few	TRBJ2-2	TRBD1	CASNSDRASLGGTGELFF	TGTGCCAGTAATTCGGACAGGGCTTCATTGGGGGGTACCGGGGAGCTGTTTTTT
TRBV5-1	.	TRBJ2-3	.	CASSLDTPTDTQYF	TGCGCCAGCAGCTTGGACACCCCCACAGATACGCAGTATTTT
TRBV18	few	TRBJ2-2	.	CASQPATQGSGELFF	TGTGCCAGCCAACCAGCCACTCAAGGGTCCGGGGAGCTGTTTTTT
TRBV7-9	many	TRBJ1-3	.	CASSPATGFSGNTIYF	TGTGCCAGCAGCCCAGCGACGGGCTTCTCTGGAAACACCATATATTTT
TRBV7-9	few	TRBJ1-2	.	CASSPDGKMSYTF	TGTGCCAGCAGCCCGGACGGGAAAATGAGCTACACCTTC
TRBV7-3	many	TRBJ2-1	.	CASSQGRGEQFF	TGTGCCAGCAGCCAGGGGAGGGGTGAGCAGTTCTTC
TRBV6-1	few	TRBJ1-5	.	CASSEGAGSNQPQHF	TGTGCCAGCAGTGAAGGTGCAGGGAGCAATCAGCCCCAGCATTTT
TRBV6-5	.	TRBJ2-2	.	CASFSVVGGELFF	TGTGCCAGCTTCAGCGTCGTAGGCGGGGAGCTGTTTTTT
TRBV20-1	many	TRBJ2-3	TRBD2	CSARTGTSSDTQYF	TGCAGTGCTAGAACCGGGACTAGCTCAGATACGCAGTATTTT
TRBV18	many	TRBJ2-3	.	CASSPTTTSTDTQYF	TGTGCCAGCTCACCAACCACAACTAGCACAGATACGCAGTATTTT
TRBV1	many	TRBJ2-5	.	CTSSHCSSWDPETQYF	TGCACCAGCAGCCACTGCTCATCGTGGGACCCAGAGACCCAGTACTTC
TRBV6-5	many	TRBJ2-1	.	CASSYGPEQFF	TGTGCCAGCAGTTACGGGCCCGAGCAGTTCTTC
TRBV2	few	TRBJ2-1	.	CASRTDTSSYNEQFF	TGTGCCAGCAGGACGGACACCAGCTCCTACAATGAGCAGTTCTTC
TRBV15	.	TRBJ2-3	TRBD1	CATSREGGAYTQYF	TGTGCCACCAGCAGAGAAGGGGGCGCGTATACGCAGTATTTT
TRBV29-1	many	TRBJ1-3	.	CSVEEINGNTIYF	TGCAGCGTTGAAGAGATCAATGGAAACACCATATATTTT
TRBV24-1	many	TRBJ2-1	TRBD2	CATSEESGTKQFF	TGTGCCACCAGTGAAGAATCCGGGACTAAGCAGTTCTTC